This T cell receptor (beta chain) appears in the sequencing data of a study of shared T cell receptors in the human thymus. TCRdb's copy holds only in-frame clones and misses some; the assay was immunoSEQ multiplex PCR. The repertoire holds some 660,000 clones, with about 87% as singletons. Trimming pared 5 bases from V and 5 bases from J, leaving 13 bases between. The CDR3 is made up of 14 amino acids. Per the germline V gene, CDR1 is MNHNS and CDR2 is SASEGT. This same sample was also taken into another study, of human thymus T cells.

The clonotype originates from a boy under two years old with a congenital heart defect. This chain connects TRBV6-1 to TRBJ2-1; D is perhaps TRBD1 (6 bases). Source material: thymocytes. Here the CDR3 reads CASSSDSWHNEQFF. The CDR3 DNA follows: TGTGCCAGCAGTTCGGACAGCTGGCACAATGAGCAGTTCTTC.